There are many counts of the clone carrying this T cell receptor beta chain. Its target is unknown. Active ophthalmopathy (CAS at least 3, NOSPECS at least 4), lasting under 3 months. The PBMCs were taken from more than 8 ml of fresh peripheral blood. The authors amplified TCR beta CDR3 regions, and they did so from RNA transcripts for repertoire sequencing. Second-round multiplex PCR came after a first-round RT-PCR that employed HTBI primers. TCRdb reprocessed the multiplex PCR reads with MiXCR, giving one entry per CDR3 protein. The sample lists fewer than 350,000 distinct CDR3 sequences, roughly 16% occurring once. This specimen comes from a study of Graves' ophthalmopathy and Graves' hyperthyroidism. Findings of the study overall: Blood shared most expanded thyroid clonotypes above 0.001 frequency.

Sequences were obtained from peripheral blood. This TCR was sampled from an adult man with Graves' ophthalmopathy.

In DNA form, the CDR3 reads TGCAGCGTTGCCGTAGTATCGGGTCAGGCTTTCTTT. Protein: CSVAVVSGQAFF. This sequence joins TRBV29-1 and TRBJ1-1, with unresolved D. Trimming pared 4 bases from V and 11 bases from J, leaving 17 bases between. The germline V gene has CDR1 SQVTM and CDR2 ANQGSEA. The CDR3 has 12 amino acids. Full variable domain (outside the CDR3, taken from reference TRBV29-1 and TRBJ1-1): SAVISQKPSRDICQRGTSLTIQCQVDSQVTMMFWYRQQPGQSLTLIATANQGSEATYESGFVIDKFPISRPNLTFSTLTVSNMSPEDSSIYLCSVAVVSGQAFFGQGTRLTVV.